This entry lists 18 T cell receptor beta chains sequenced from one sample in a study of blood T cell repertoires in COVID-19. Profiled with immunoSEQ multiplex PCR; TCRdb holds only in-frame clones, not every one. Of some 460,000 clones in the sample, about 89% were seen once. Material: peripheral blood. These receptors all come from a woman between 25 and 40 years old with acute or convalescent COVID-19.

The V gene is TRBV9, the J gene TRBJ1-2; 8 bases fit TRBD1. V was pared by 3 bases and J by 4 bases, with 11 bases of the junction left unmatched. Germline V gene sequence: CDR1 SGDLS, CDR2 YYNGEE. The CDR3 totals 16 residues. The CDR3 loop is CASSDPRTGTSYGYTF. In nucleotides, the CDR3 is TGTGCCAGCAGCGACCCGAGGACAGGGACGTCCTATGGCTACACCTTC.

This clone was counted a few times. J is TRBJ1-2 and V is TRBV30; 7 positions agree with TRBD1. CDR1 GTSNPN and CDR2 SVGIG come from the germline V gene (reference sequence). J was trimmed by 0 bases and V by 8 bases; bases with no gene match: 6. The CDR3 covers 13 residues. The DNA of the CDR3 is TGTGCCGGGAAGGGACAGTCTAACTATGGCTACACCTTC. Translation: CAGKGQSNYGYTF. The entire variable domain, with the rest obtained from reference TRBV30 and TRBJ1-2, is as follows: SQTIHQWPATLVQPVGSPLSLECTVEGTSNPNLYWYRQAAGRGLQLLFYSVGIGQISSEVPQNLSASRPQDRQFILSSKKLLLSDSGFYLCAGKGQSNYGYTFGSGTRLTVV.

The V and J genes are TRBV7-2 and TRBJ1-3, with D perhaps matching TRBD1 (5 bases). The V end lost 5 bases, the J end lost 2 bases, and 7 bases lay between the germline ends. CDR1 is SGHTA and CDR2 is FQGNSA in the germline V gene. The CDR3 has 13 amino acids. The CDR3 here is CASSQGTGNTIYF. CDR3 nucleotides: TGTGCCAGCAGCCAGGGTACTGGAAACACCATATATTTT.

The CDR3 sequence is CASSLVGGGPYEQYF. The CDR3 DNA is TGCGCCAGCAGCTTGGTAGGAGGGGGCCCCTACGAGCAGTACTTC. The chain recombines TRBV5-1 with TRBJ2-7, with D possibly matching TRBD1 (7 bases). The germline V and J ends were trimmed by 0 bases and 2 bases, with 12 bases remaining between them. Germline CDR1 SGHRS, CDR2 YFSETQ. CDR3 size: 15 residues.

The V gene is TRBV27, the J gene TRBJ1-5; perhaps TRBD1 as D (5 bases). This CDR3 has 16 residues. In germline, CDR1 is MNHEY, CDR2 SMNVEV (reference sequence). The V gene lost 1 base and the J gene lost 0 bases, with 10 bases spanning the gap. The CDR3 DNA sequence: TGTGCCAGCAGTTTATACGGAGGGGATAGCAATCAGCCCCAGCATTTT. Protein sequence: CASSLYGGDSNQPQHF.

This chain uses TRBV6-6 with TRBJ2-3, with 10 bases aligning to TRBD2. CDR1 is MNHNY, CDR2 SVGAGI, per germline (reference sequence). J gave up 2 bases and V 5 bases, and 22 bases lay outside the gene matches. The CDR3 sequence is 21 residues long. CDR3 sequence: CASSQWRGSGGPPTSTDTQYF. The CDR3 coding sequence is TGTGCCAGCAGTCAATGGCGGGGTAGCGGGGGGCCTCCCACGTCCACAGATACGCAGTATTTT.

The chain combines TRBV12-3 or TRBV12-4 with TRBJ2-4, with unresolved D. V dropped 2 bases and J dropped 5 bases, with 7 bases sitting between them. The CDR3 totals 13 residues. CDR3 sequence (DNA): TGTGCCAGCAGTTTAAGGCAGGAAAACATTCAGTACTTC. Translating gives CASSLRQENIQYF.

The chain combines TRBV5-6 with TRBJ1-2; no clear D. Deletions cut 1 base from V and 1 base from J, with 11 bases between. CDR1 is SGHDT and CDR2 is YYEEEE in the germline V gene. The CDR3 length is 15 residues. CDR3 region: CASSLRRLFNYGYTF. CDR3 nucleotides: TGTGCCAGCAGCTTGAGGCGGCTATTTAACTATGGCTACACCTTC.

The rearrangement joins TRBV5-4 to TRBJ2-3, with a tentative D call TRBD1 (6 bases). Looked up from germline, CDR1 is SGHNT and CDR2 is YYREEE (reference sequence). The CDR3 contains 15 residues. V lost 4 bases, J lost 6 bases, and 18 bases lay in between. This chain's CDR3 is CASSRRVRGGDTQYF. As DNA, the CDR3 is TGTGCCAGCAGCCGGCGGGTCAGGGGTGGGGATACGCAGTATTTT.

The chain couples TRBV10-3 to TRBJ1-1; 9 bases are shared with TRBD1. The CDR3 contains 12 residues. V lost 5 bases to trimming and J lost 6 bases; unmatched junction nucleotides: 1. From germline, CDR1 is ENHRY and CDR2 SYGVKD. CDR3 sequence: CAISRQGAEAFF. The CDR3 DNA reads TGTGCCATCAGTAGACAGGGGGCTGAAGCTTTCTTT.

The rearrangement joins TRBV6-5 to TRBJ2-1; 7 positions agree with TRBD2. The CDR3 consists of 15 residues. Germline V gene lookup returns CDR1 MNHEY and CDR2 SVGAGI. J gave up 5 bases and V 2 bases, and 6 bases lay outside the gene matches. CDR3 residues: CASSYRRGGNNEQFF. The CDR3 coding sequence is TGTGCCAGCAGTTACCGAAGGGGAGGGAACAATGAGCAGTTCTTC.

The rearrangement uses TRBV11-2 and TRBJ2-5; TRBD2 aligns across 7 bases. The trim removed 2 bases at V and 5 bases at J, leaving 5 bases unmatched. The CDR3 runs 14 residues. CDR1 is SGHAT, CDR2 FQNNGV, per germline. CDR3 coding DNA: TGTGCCAGCAGCTTATTTGCCGGGAGGGAGACCCAGTACTTC. This translates into CASSLFAGRETQYF.

The CDR3 nucleotides read TGTGCCAGCTTAGGGCGGGGGGGCAATGAGCAGTTCTTC. Protein product: CASLGRGGNEQFF. The chain joins TRBV25-1 to TRBJ2-1; 9 nucleotides agree with TRBD2. There are 13 residues in the CDR3. V was pared by 8 bases and J by 6 bases, with 5 bases of the junction left unmatched. Germline assignment: CDR1 MGHDK and CDR2 SYGVNS.

The chain combines TRBV18 with TRBJ1-4, with 11 bases aligning to TRBD1. Germline loops: CDR1 KGHSH, CDR2 LQKENI. V trimming: 4 bases; J trimming: 6 bases; junction bases outside the gene matches: 1. There are 14 residues in the CDR3. This CDR3 reads CASSRDRGDEKLFF. The CDR3 DNA follows: TGTGCCAGCTCACGGGACAGGGGGGATGAAAAACTGTTTTTT.

V gene TRBV3-1 (or the pseudogene TRBV3-2) combines with J gene TRBJ1-1; unclear D gene. Germline V gives CDR1 LGHDT, CDR2 YNNKEL (reference sequence). This CDR3 is 14 amino acids long. V gave up 4 bases and J gave up 6 bases, with 15 bases separating them. The CDR3 is CASSPTLMGAEAFF. The CDR3 coding sequence is TGTGCCAGCAGCCCCACGCTGATGGGCGCTGAAGCTTTCTTT.

The chain is built from TRBV19 and TRBJ1-6; TRBD1 matches 8 bases. Trimming at V came to 6 bases and at J to 10 bases, leaving 8 bases not matched to a gene. The CDR3 has 14 residues. Per germline, CDR1 LNHDA and CDR2 SQIVND (reference sequence). The CDR3 DNA follows: TGTGCCAGTAGAGCCCGACAGGGGTCCTCACCCCTCCACTTT. Translating it yields CASRARQGSSPLHF.

This clone was detected only once. The V and J genes are TRBV4-1 and TRBJ2-6; D not certain. The V and J ends lost 1 base and 1 base respectively, with 5 bases between them. CDR3 length: 15 residues. Germline V gene data show CDR1 as MGHRA and CDR2 as YSYEKL. The DNA for the CDR3 is TGCGCCAGCAGCCAAGTGGCTTCTGGGGCCAACGTCCTGACTTTC. Its protein product is CASSQVASGANVLTF.

V is TRBV14 and J is TRBJ2-3, with D possibly being TRBD2 (6 bases). CDR1 and CDR2 from the germline V gene are SGHDN and FVKESK. CDR3 size: 15 residues. The V end lost 5 bases, the J end lost 2 bases, and 14 bases lay between the germline ends. The CDR3 DNA sequence: TGTGCCAGCAGCAGACGGCCGGGGGACACAGATACGCAGTATTTT. It yields the protein CASSRRPGDTDTQYF.